This T cell receptor (beta chain) was sequenced for a study of blood T cell repertoires in COVID-19. The sample holds many counts of this clone. Clones were read by immunoSEQ multiplex PCR, and TCRdb kept only the in-frame ones, dropping some. The table has over 100,000 clones, approximately 74% seen once; the top ten hold approximately 2%. Germline CDR1 is GTSNPN and CDR2 is SVGIG (reference sequence). This CDR3 is 11 amino acids long. Trimming left V 4 bases short and J 6 bases short, with 9 bases between. The chain recombines TRBV30 with TRBJ1-2; D unclear. This receptor was identified in a woman in her 70s with acute or convalescent COVID-19. The sequenced sample was peripheral blood. DNA of the CDR3: TGTGCCTGGACTCTACTGGATGGCTACACCTTC. This sequence encodes CAWTLLDGYTF.